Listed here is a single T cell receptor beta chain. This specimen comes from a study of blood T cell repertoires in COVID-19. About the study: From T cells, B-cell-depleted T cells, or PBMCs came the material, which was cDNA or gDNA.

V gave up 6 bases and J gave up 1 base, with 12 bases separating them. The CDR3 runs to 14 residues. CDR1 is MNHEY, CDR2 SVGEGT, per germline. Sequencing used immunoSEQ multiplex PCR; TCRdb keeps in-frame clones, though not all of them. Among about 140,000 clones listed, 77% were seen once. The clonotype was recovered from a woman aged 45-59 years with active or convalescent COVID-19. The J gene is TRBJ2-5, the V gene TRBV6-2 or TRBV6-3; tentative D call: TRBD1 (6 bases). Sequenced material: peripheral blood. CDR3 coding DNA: TGTGCCAGCAGCCGGGACAAACTCCAAGAGACCCAGTACTTC. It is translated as CASSRDKLQETQYF.